This section outlines one T cell receptor (beta chain) sequence together with its context. As yet, its antigen is unknown. The germline CDR1 and CDR2 sequences are KGHSH and LQKENI. This CDR3 is built from 15 residues. The record originates from a study of T cells expressing NK-cell markers. Points from the study as a whole: Several donors likewise had their CD3+CD56-NKG2C+ fraction led by these clonotypes.

With the 5' RACE reads reprocessed, TCRdb shows one record per CDR3 protein and no DNA. The repertoire table contains 400,000 to 500,000 distinct CDR3 sequences. Sequenced material: blood T cells: a sorted CD56 or NKG2C T cell subset, CD4+ or CD8+ T cells, or bulk PBMC T cells (not recorded which). The rearrangement joins TRBV18 to TRBJ2-3; as DNA is missing, the TRBD1 call by TCRdb cannot be tested. The sequence was collected from a woman aged 18-70 years in good health. This CDR3 is CASSSAQGGTDTQYF.